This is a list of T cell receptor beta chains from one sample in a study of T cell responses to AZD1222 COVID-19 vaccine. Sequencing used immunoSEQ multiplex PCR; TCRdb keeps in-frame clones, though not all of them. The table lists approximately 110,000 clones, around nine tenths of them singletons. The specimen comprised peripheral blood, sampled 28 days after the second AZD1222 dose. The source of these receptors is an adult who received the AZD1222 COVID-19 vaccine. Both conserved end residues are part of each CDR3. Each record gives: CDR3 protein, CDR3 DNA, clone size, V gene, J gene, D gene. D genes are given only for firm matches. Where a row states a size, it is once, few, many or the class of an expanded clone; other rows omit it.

CASSSVSYEQYF,TGTGCCAGCAGTAGCGTCTCCTACGAGCAGTACTTC,few,TRBV2,TRBJ2-7,-
CAISENRDGAFF,TGTGCCATCAGTGAAAACAGGGATGGAGCTTTCTTT,-,TRBV10-3,TRBJ1-1,-
CATREPGSNQPQHF,TGTGCCACCAGGGAGCCGGGGAGCAATCAGCCCCAGCATTTT,-,TRBV15,TRBJ1-5,-
CASSIATGTYEQYF,TGTGCCAGTAGTATAGCTACAGGGACCTACGAGCAGTACTTC,-,TRBV19,TRBJ2-7,-
CASSLAQGAYNEQFF,TGCGCCAGCAGCTTGGCTCAGGGGGCTTACAATGAGCAGTTCTTC,-,TRBV5-1,TRBJ2-1,TRBD1
CASSVRSSNQPQHF,TGTGCCAGCAGTGTTCGGTCTAGCAATCAGCCCCAGCATTTT,-,TRBV2,TRBJ1-5,-
CSGALAGGRETQYF,TGCAGCGGGGCCCTAGCGGGAGGCAGAGAGACCCAGTACTTC,-,TRBV29-1,TRBJ2-5,TRBD2
CASSLRLAGGPHTYEQYF,TGTGCCAGCAGCTTAAGGCTAGCGGGAGGGCCGCACACATACGAGCAGTACTTC,-,TRBV7-8,TRBJ2-7,TRBD2
CASSYSRNTEAFF,TGTGCCAGCAGTTATAGTCGAAACACTGAAGCTTTCTTT,-,TRBV6-8,TRBJ1-1,-
CASSLTGGTGYTF,TGTGCCAGCAGCTTGACAGGGGGCACTGGCTACACCTTC,-,TRBV13,TRBJ1-2,TRBD1